This TCR beta chain was sequenced for a study of identical twins. Findings and caveats of the study: Reduced insertions were recorded for abundant cord blood beta clonotypes, with no such pattern in memory repertoires. In drawing conclusions, the study used cross-sectional statistical analysis and did not follow the same donors.

CDR1 is SGHAT, CDR2 FQNNGV, per germline. This CDR3 comprises 16 residues. The ends were cut back, 5 bases at V and 1 base at J, with 15 bases in the middle. On this clonotype itself: The target antigen is unknown.

Unique molecular identifiers were present on the cDNA, and a universal primer site came from template switching. One entry per CDR3 protein, called by TCRdb with MiXCR from the 5' RACE reads. The sample has 450,000 to 650,000 distinct CDR3 sequences, over 12% seen once; the top ten hold more than 0.4%. This sample also belongs to another study, concerning yellow fever vaccine responses in identical twins.

The sequence was obtained from a woman between 18 and 29 years old in good health. The sample comprised CD4+ T cells sorted from blood. The chain links TRBV11-2 to TRBJ2-4; no definite D call. The CDR3 DNA follows: TGTGCCAGCAGCCCCCTGACTGAGCGTGCCAAAAACATTCAGTACTTC. It specifies CASSPLTERAKNIQYF.